A selection of T cell receptor beta chains follows, all from one sample in a study of T cells after yellow fever vaccination. TCRdb reprocessed the 5' RACE reads via MiXCR and lists one record per CDR3 protein. The data hold about 220,000 distinct CDR3 sequences, with 3.2% observed a single time. Material: CD4+ T cells sorted from PBMCs, obtained 10 days after the yellow fever booster vaccination. The receptor set was obtained from a man aged 18 to 29 who received the YFV17D yellow fever vaccine. Each CDR3 is given with its conserved first and last residue. Fields, in order: J gene, D gene, clone size, V gene, CDR3 protein, CDR3 DNA. D genes are given only for firm matches. Not all rows give a size; the values are once, few, many and, for expanded clones, a class.

J: TRBJ2-1
D: -
size: -
V: TRBV28
CDR3: CASTPGNEQFF
DNA: TGTGCCAGCACCCCCGGCAATGAGCAGTTCTTC

J: TRBJ1-1
D: TRBD1
size: few
V: TRBV5-1
CDR3: CASSLGTTGGRTEAFF
DNA: TGCGCCAGCAGCTTGGGCACCACAGGGGGAAGGACTGAAGCTTTCTTT

J: TRBJ1-2
D: -
size: few
V: TRBV7-3
CDR3: CASSHSGASGYTF
DNA: TGTGCCAGCAGCCACTCCGGGGCTTCAGGCTACACCTTC

J: TRBJ2-5
D: TRBD1
size: -
V: TRBV30
CDR3: CACTDRVGQETQYF
DNA: TGTGCCTGCACGGACAGGGTGGGGCAAGAGACCCAGTACTTC

J: TRBJ2-3
D: -
size: many
V: TRBV20-1
CDR3: CSAKPQGSGTDTQYF
DNA: TGCAGTGCCAAACCCCAGGGTAGTGGCACAGATACGCAGTATTTT

J: TRBJ2-5
D: -
size: few
V: TRBV5-8
CDR3: CASSLVTGYVTQYF
DNA: TGTGCCAGCAGCTTGGTTACAGGGTATGTGACCCAGTACTTC

J: TRBJ1-5
D: -
size: few
V: TRBV19
CDR3: CASSPGVRSNQPQHF
DNA: TGTGCCAGTAGTCCTGGGGTCAGAAGCAATCAGCCCCAGCATTTT

J: TRBJ2-2
D: -
size: -
V: TRBV4-3
CDR3: CASSQRFRDQTGELFF
DNA: TGCGCCAGCAGCCAACGATTCCGGGACCAGACCGGGGAGCTGTTTTTT

J: TRBJ2-5
D: -
size: many
V: TRBV7-2
CDR3: CASSLMAIETQYF
DNA: TGTGCCAGCAGCTTAATGGCTATAGAGACCCAGTACTTC

J: TRBJ2-5
D: TRBD1
size: -
V: TRBV2
CDR3: CASSADRGWETQYF
DNA: TGTGCCAGCAGTGCAGACAGGGGATGGGAGACCCAGTACTTC

J: TRBJ1-4
D: -
size: few
V: TRBV5-1
CDR3: CASSMSGTDEKLFF
DNA: TGCGCCAGCAGCATGTCCGGGACGGATGAAAAACTGTTTTTT

J: TRBJ2-1
D: TRBD2
size: few
V: TRBV7-2
CDR3: CASSLDPQRGAWEQFF
DNA: TGTGCCAGCAGCTTAGATCCCCAGCGGGGGGCTTGGGAGCAGTTCTTC

J: TRBJ2-5
D: TRBD2
size: many
V: TRBV6-1
CDR3: CASSEASGPLLAAQYF
DNA: TGTGCCAGCAGTGAAGCTTCGGGCCCTCTACTAGCGGCCCAGTACTTC

J: TRBJ2-7
D: -
size: -
V: TRBV20-1
CDR3: CSARSPGGTYEQYF
DNA: TGCAGTGCTAGGAGCCCGGGCGGAACCTACGAGCAGTACTTC

J: TRBJ2-1
D: TRBD1
size: many
V: TRBV5-1
CDR3: CASSRRDRVYNEQFF
DNA: TGCGCCAGCAGCCGCCGGGACAGGGTGTACAATGAGCAGTTCTTC

J: TRBJ2-3
D: TRBD2
size: many
V: TRBV5-4
CDR3: CASSTPRTRSTDTQYF
DNA: TGTGCCAGCAGCACCCCCCGGACTAGGAGCACAGATACGCAGTATTTT

J: TRBJ2-5
D: -
size: many
V: TRBV10-3
CDR3: CAISESGGQETQYF
DNA: TGTGCCATCAGTGAGTCAGGGGGGCAAGAGACCCAGTACTTC

J: TRBJ2-7
D: TRBD1
size: many
V: TRBV5-1
CDR3: CASNRGTGGYEQYF
DNA: TGCGCCAGCAATCGGGGGACAGGGGGCTACGAGCAGTACTTC

J: TRBJ2-7
D: -
size: -
V: TRBV4-1
CDR3: CASSPVPSYEQYF
DNA: TGCGCCAGCAGTCCGGTACCTTCCTACGAGCAGTACTTC

J: TRBJ2-5
D: -
size: -
V: TRBV3-1
CDR3: CASSQVGRKPSGTQYF
DNA: TGTGCCAGCAGCCAAGTGGGACGGAAACCGTCGGGGACCCAGTACTTC

J: TRBJ1-5
D: -
size: -
V: TRBV2
CDR3: CASSELENQPQHF
DNA: TGTGCCAGCAGTGAACTAGAAAATCAGCCCCAGCATTTT

J: TRBJ2-4
D: TRBD1
size: many
V: TRBV10-2
CDR3: CASSEQGSKNIQYF
DNA: TGCGCCAGCAGTGAACAGGGGTCCAAAAACATTCAGTACTTC